This TCR beta chain originates from a study of shared clonotypes between healthy human individuals. This CDR3 contains 14 residues. Looked up from germline, CDR1 is SGHNT and CDR2 is YENEEA. With 5 bases removed from V and 2 bases from J, the gap between germline ends came to 13 bases. Data came from immunoSEQ multiplex PCR; TCRdb stores just in-frame clones and leaves some out. The sample consists of over a million clones, just under 99% of them appearing once. This TCR derives from a man aged 30-40 years in good health. The chain carries TRBV11-3 and TRBJ2-7, with D perhaps matching TRBD1 (6 bases). Sequences were obtained from naive CD4+ T cells sorted from blood. The sample's subset: CD45RA+ positively selected. CDR3 nucleotides: TGTGCCAGCAGCCCCAGAGGACAGACCTACGAGCAGTACTTC. The encoded protein is CASSPRGQTYEQYF.